These T cell receptor beta chains were read from a single sample in a study of T cell responses to AZD1222 COVID-19 vaccine. Sequenced by immunoSEQ multiplex PCR; TCRdb stores in-frame clones only, minus some. The profile shows 120,000 to 150,000 clones, 80% to 95% of them singletons. The sequenced sample was peripheral blood, obtained 28 days after the second AZD1222 dose. All receptors come from an adult who received the AZD1222 COVID-19 vaccine. Each CDR3 is given without its conserved first and last residue. For some rows the clone size is stated as once, few or many, or as a class when expanded; others skip it.

ASRDRGDSNQPQH TRBJ1-5 TRBV2 NA
ASPCGGGPTNEKLF TRBJ1-4 TRBV21-1 NA
ASSEEGWGTEAF TRBJ1-1 TRBV9 NA
ASSLYNNNSPLH TRBJ1-6 TRBV7-3 NA
ASSPTASGTGQF TRBJ2-1 TRBV6-4 NA
ASSWDSSYEQY TRBJ2-7 TRBV12-3/TRBV12-4 once
ASSPKGGQLFNEQF TRBJ2-1 TRBV9 NA
SVDGSEQETQY TRBJ2-5 TRBV29-1 NA
ASSDSEFLNYGYT TRBJ1-2 TRBV11-1 NA
ASSQDLADSYNEQF TRBJ2-1 TRBV3-1/TRBV3-2 NA
ASSLGGAGRTDTQY TRBJ2-3 TRBV5-4 NA
ATAPPNRAGNTIY TRBJ1-3 TRBV6-4 NA
ASSPSGASGNTIY TRBJ1-3 TRBV9 NA
TSRTVNTDTQY TRBJ2-3 TRBV6-5 NA
ASSVATGEAYEQY TRBJ2-7 TRBV9 NA
ATSDLQDRGPTDTQY TRBJ2-3 TRBV24-1 NA
ASSRGVLAGGRETQY TRBJ2-5 TRBV3-1/TRBV3-2 NA
ASSQDTDSGANVLT TRBJ2-6 TRBV4-2 NA
ASSPLGRPNYGYT TRBJ1-2 TRBV28 NA
ASSPPSGLAGELF TRBJ2-2 TRBV7-9 once
ASSGDRDGELF TRBJ2-2 TRBV6-4 NA
ASSLRTGVGYT TRBJ1-2 TRBV7-2 NA
ASSKITGSYYGYT TRBJ1-2 TRBV5-4 NA
ASSRDRGVPDTQY TRBJ2-3 TRBV6-5 NA
ASSQDLLDTEAF TRBJ1-1 TRBV4-3 NA
SVTARTYEQY TRBJ2-7 TRBV29-1 NA
AISGESGNTIY TRBJ1-3 TRBV10-3 NA
ASSQVGARTEAF TRBJ1-1 TRBV5-1 NA
ASSNRGGGNTIY TRBJ1-3 TRBV6-1 NA